This T cell receptor (beta chain) is from a study of cytomegalovirus exposure and HLA in healthy donors. The study's findings and limits: Compared with the roughly 670-donor mean, an Asian-associated ancestry cluster reportedly had fewer N-insertions, according to a later analysis. Some V segments (TRBV6-2 and TRBV6-3 among them) were excluded as indistinguishable. Over 150 TCR beta chains were listed as cytomegalovirus-associated.

Sampled while nominally healthy, donors likely had unrecorded immune exposures. Both 60 Vbeta primers and 13 Jbeta primers went into the PCR. This table comes from immunoSEQ multiplex PCR, and its TCRdb copy is limited to in-frame clones, with some not included. The sample lists fewer than 150,000 clones, roughly 77% occurring once. With respect to this clone: Its antigen is unidentified.

In germline, CDR1 is MGHDK, CDR2 SYGVNS. CDR3 size: 18 residues. The trim removed 3 bases at V and 0 bases at J, leaving 9 bases unmatched. The rearrangement uses TRBV25-1 and TRBJ2-2, with 8 bases lining up with TRBD2. The sequenced sample was PBMCs. This receptor was identified in a man aged 25 to 45 in good health. The CDR3 region has the DNA TGTGCCAGCAGTGACCTCACGGGGGGGGTTCCGAACACCGGGGAGCTGTTTTTT. Protein product: CASSDLTGGVPNTGELFF.